This is a list of T cell receptor beta chains from one sample in a study of shared clonotypes between healthy human individuals. Sequencing used immunoSEQ multiplex PCR; TCRdb keeps in-frame clones, though not all of them. In the table there are fewer than 3 million clones, 85% to 95% of which are singletons. The source material was naive CD4+ T cells from PBMCs. The receptor source for this set is a man aged 18-30 years in good health. Some clones in this sample may be carry-over from other donors' samples. The CDR3 runs from the conserved cysteine through the conserved F or W. Each record gives: clone size, D gene, J gene, CDR3 length, V gene, CDR3 protein, CDR3 DNA. A D gene is named only where the DNA matches it firmly. Some rows have no size entry. The others give once, few or many, or a class for an expanded clone.

-,-,TRBJ2-1,13,TRBV9,CASSVDPANEQFF,TGTGCCAGCAGCGTAGACCCGGCTAATGAGCAGTTCTTC
few,-,TRBJ1-5,11,TRBV28,CASSLSQPQHF,TGTGCCAGCAGTTTAAGTCAGCCCCAGCATTTT
once,-,TRBJ1-2,14,TRBV28,CASSPPRAPRAYTF,TGTGCCAGCAGCCCGCCGAGGGCACCGAGGGCCTACACCTTC
once,-,TRBJ2-5,14,TRBV7-2,CASSLGSRGETQYF,TGTGCCAGCAGCTTAGGTTCCCGAGGAGAGACCCAGTACTTC
-,-,TRBJ1-5,16,TRBV4-1,CASSQDSRNVNQPQHF,TGCGCCAGCAGCCAAGATTCCCGAAACGTCAATCAGCCCCAGCATTTT
-,TRBD1,TRBJ1-1,15,TRBV6-5,CASSPRTGRSTEAFF,TGTGCCAGCAGTCCCCGGACAGGGAGAAGCACTGAAGCTTTCTTT
-,TRBD1,TRBJ1-1,12,TRBV10-3,CAISWTGGPFFF,TGTGCCATCAGCTGGACAGGGGGCCCTTTTTTCTTT
-,TRBD2,TRBJ2-1,14,TRBV7-2,CASSFGTSGREQFF,TGTGCCAGCAGCTTCGGGACTAGCGGGAGAGAGCAGTTCTTC
-,-,TRBJ2-5,13,TRBV6-5,CASSTRMRETQYF,TGTGCCAGCAGTACCCGGATGAGAGAGACCCAGTACTTC
-,-,TRBJ1-2,12,TRBV5-5,CASSFSSYGYTF,TGTGCCAGCAGCTTCTCAAGCTATGGCTACACCTTC
-,-,TRBJ2-1,14,TRBV30,CAWSVRGWDNEQFF,TGTGCCTGGAGTGTTAGGGGGTGGGATAATGAGCAGTTCTTC
-,-,TRBJ2-3,16,TRBV5-1,CASSLRTPAKSDTQYF,TGCGCCAGCAGCTTGAGAACCCCCGCCAAGTCGGATACGCAGTATTTT
-,-,TRBJ2-1,15,TRBV5-6,CASSSPGTSYNEQFF,TGTGCCAGCAGCTCCCCCGGGACCTCATACAATGAGCAGTTCTTC
-,TRBD1,TRBJ2-5,14,TRBV6-1,CASRVGTGQETQYF,TGTGCCAGCAGAGTCGGGACAGGCCAAGAGACCCAGTACTTC
-,TRBD1,TRBJ1-5,16,TRBV2,CASRATGGSINQPQHF,TGTGCCAGCAGGGCCACAGGGGGTTCCATTAATCAGCCCCAGCATTTT